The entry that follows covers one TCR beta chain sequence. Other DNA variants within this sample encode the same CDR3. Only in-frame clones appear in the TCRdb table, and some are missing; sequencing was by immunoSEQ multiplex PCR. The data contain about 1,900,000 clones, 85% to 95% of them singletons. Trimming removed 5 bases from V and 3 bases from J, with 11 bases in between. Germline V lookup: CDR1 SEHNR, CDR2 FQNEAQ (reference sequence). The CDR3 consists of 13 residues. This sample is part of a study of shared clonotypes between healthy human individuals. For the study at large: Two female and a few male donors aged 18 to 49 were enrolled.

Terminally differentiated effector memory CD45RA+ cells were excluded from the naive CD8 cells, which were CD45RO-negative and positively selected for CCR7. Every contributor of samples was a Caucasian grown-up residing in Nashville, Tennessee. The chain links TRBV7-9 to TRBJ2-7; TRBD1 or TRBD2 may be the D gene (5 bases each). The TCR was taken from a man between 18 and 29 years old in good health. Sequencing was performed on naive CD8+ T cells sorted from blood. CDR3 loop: CASSPRGFYEQYF. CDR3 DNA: TGTGCCAGCAGCCCGAGGGGCTTCTACGAGCAGTACTTC.